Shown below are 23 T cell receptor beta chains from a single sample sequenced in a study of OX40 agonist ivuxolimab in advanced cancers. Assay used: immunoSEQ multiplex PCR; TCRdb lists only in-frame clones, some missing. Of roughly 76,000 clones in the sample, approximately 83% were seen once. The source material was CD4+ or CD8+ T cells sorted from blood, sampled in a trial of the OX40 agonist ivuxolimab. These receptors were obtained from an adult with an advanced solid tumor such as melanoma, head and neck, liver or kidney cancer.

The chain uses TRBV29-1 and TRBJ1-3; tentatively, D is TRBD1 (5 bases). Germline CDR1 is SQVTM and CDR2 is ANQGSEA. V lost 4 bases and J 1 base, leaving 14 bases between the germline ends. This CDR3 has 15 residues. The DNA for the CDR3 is TGCAGCGTTGTACTTAGGGGACGGTCTGGAAACACCATATATTTT. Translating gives CSVVLRGRSGNTIYF.

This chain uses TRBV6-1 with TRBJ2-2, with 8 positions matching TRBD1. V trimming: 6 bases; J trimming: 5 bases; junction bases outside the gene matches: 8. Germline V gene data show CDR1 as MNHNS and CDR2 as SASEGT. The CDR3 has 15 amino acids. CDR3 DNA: TGTGCCAGCAGATTAGGACAGGGAAGAACCGGGGAGCTGTTTTTT. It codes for CASRLGQGRTGELFF.

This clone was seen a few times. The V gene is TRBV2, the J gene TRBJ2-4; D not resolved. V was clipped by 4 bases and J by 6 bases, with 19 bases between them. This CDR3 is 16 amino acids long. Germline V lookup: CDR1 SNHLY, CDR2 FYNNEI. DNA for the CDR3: TGTGCCAGCAGTGGCGATCCCCGGGCTAAGGGAAACATTCAGTACTTC. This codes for CASSGDPRAKGNIQYF.

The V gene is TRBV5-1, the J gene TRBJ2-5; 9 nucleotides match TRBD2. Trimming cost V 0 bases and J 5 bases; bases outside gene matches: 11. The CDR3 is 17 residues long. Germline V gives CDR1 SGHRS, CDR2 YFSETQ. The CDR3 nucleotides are TGCGCCAGCAGCTTGGGACTAGCGGAATCTAGTAGGGAGACCCAGTACTTC. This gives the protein CASSLGLAESSRETQYF.

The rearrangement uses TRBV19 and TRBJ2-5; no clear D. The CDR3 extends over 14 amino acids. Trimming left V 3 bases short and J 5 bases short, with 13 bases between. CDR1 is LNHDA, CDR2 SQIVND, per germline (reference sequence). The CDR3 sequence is CASSISHRRETQYF. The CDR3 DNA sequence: TGTGCCAGTAGTATTTCTCACCGCCGGGAGACCCAGTACTTC.

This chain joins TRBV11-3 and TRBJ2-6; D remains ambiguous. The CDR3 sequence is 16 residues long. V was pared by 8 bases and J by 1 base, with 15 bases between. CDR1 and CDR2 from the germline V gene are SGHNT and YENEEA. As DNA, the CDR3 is TGTGCCAGCTCCGGGCAGGTGCTGTCTGGGGCCAACGTCCTGACTTTC. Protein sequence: CASSGQVLSGANVLTF.

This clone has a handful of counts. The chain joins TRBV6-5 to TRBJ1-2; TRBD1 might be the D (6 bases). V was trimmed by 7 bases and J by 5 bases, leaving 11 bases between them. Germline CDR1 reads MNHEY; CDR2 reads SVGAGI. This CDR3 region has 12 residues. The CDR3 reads CASTGGEYGYTF. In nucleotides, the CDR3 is TGTGCCAGCACTGGGGGCGAGTATGGCTACACCTTC.

CDR3 nucleotide sequence: TGTGCCAGCAGCGCCAACCTCCGGGGGACCCAGTACTTC. Amino acids: CASSANLRGTQYF. This chain links TRBV27 with TRBJ2-5, with a possible D match to TRBD2 (5 bases). The V gene's germline CDR1 is MNHEY and CDR2 SMNVEV (reference sequence). Trimming took off 6 bases at V and 7 bases at J, with 15 bases between the two ends. The CDR3 spans 13 residues.

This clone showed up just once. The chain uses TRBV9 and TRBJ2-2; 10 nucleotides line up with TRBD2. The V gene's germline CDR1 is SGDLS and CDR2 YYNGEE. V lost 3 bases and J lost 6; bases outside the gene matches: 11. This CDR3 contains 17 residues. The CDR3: CASSAYLAGEVAGELFF. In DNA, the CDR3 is TGTGCCAGCAGCGCCTATCTAGCGGGAGAGGTTGCCGGGGAGCTGTTTTTT.

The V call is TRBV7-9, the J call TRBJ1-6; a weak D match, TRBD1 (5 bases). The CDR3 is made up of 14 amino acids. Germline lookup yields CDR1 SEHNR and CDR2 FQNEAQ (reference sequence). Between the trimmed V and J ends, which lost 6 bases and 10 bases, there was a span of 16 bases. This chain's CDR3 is CASSSQGRASPLHF. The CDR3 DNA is TGTGCCAGCAGTTCGCAGGGCCGCGCGTCACCCCTCCACTTT.

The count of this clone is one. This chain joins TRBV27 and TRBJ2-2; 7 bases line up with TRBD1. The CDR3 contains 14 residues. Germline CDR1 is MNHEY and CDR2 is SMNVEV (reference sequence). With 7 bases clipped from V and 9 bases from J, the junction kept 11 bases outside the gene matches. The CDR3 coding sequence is TGTGCCAGCACCCGACAGGGTGATAGAAGGGAGCTGTTTTTT. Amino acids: CASTRQGDRRELFF.

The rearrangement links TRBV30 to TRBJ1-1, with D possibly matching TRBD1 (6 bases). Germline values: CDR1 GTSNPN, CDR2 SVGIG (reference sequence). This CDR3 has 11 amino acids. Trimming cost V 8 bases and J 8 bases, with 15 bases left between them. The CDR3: CAVRGGWEAFF. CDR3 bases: TGTGCCGTACGTGGGGGCTGGGAAGCTTTCTTT. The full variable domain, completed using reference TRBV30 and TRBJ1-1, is SQTIHQWPATLVQPVGSPLSLECTVEGTSNPNLYWYRQAAGRGLQLLFYSVGIGQISSEVPQNLSASRPQDRQFILSSKKLLLSDSGFYLCAVRGGWEAFFGQGTRLTVV.

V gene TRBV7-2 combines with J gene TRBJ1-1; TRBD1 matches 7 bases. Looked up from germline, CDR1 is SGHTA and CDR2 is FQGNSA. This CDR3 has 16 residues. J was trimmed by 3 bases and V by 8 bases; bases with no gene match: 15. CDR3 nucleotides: TGTGCCAGCGGAATCCGTGAAGGGACAGATCACACTGAAGCTTTCTTT. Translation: CASGIREGTDHTEAFF.

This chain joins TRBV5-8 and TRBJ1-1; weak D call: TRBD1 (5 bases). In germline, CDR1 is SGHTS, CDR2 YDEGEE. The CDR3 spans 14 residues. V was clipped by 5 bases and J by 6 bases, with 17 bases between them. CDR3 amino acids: CASSPGARGAEAFF. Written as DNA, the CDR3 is TGTGCCAGCAGTCCCGGGGCCCGTGGCGCTGAAGCTTTCTTT.

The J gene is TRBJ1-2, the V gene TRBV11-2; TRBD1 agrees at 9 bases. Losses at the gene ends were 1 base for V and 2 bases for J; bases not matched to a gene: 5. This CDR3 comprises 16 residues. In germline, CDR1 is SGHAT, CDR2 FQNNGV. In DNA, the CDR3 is TGTGCCAGCAGCTTAGCGGGACAGGGTTACAACTATGGCTACACCTTC. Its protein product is CASSLAGQGYNYGYTF.

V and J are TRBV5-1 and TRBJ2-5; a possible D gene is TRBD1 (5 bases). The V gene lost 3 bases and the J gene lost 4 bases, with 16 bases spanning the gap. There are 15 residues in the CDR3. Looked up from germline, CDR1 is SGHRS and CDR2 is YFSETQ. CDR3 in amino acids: CASSSGAIERETQYF. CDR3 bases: TGCGCCAGCAGCTCTGGGGCCATAGAGCGAGAGACCCAGTACTTC.

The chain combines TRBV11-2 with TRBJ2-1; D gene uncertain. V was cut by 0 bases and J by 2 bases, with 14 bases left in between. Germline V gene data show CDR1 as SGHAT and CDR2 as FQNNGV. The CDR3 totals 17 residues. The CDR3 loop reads CASSLEGWGPTYNEQFF. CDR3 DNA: TGTGCCAGCAGCTTAGAGGGGTGGGGTCCAACCTACAATGAGCAGTTCTTC. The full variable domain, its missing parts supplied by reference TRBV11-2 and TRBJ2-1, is EAGVAQSPRYKIIEKRQSVAFWCNPISGHATLYWYQQILGQGPKLLIQFQNNGVVDDSQLPKDRFSAERLKGVDSTLKIQPAKLEDSAVYLCASSLEGWGPTYNEQFFGPGTRLTVL.

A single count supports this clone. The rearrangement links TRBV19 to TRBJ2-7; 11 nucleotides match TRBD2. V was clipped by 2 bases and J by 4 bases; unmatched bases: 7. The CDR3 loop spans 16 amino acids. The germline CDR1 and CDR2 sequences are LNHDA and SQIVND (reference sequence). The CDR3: CASSIYPLAGVYEQYF. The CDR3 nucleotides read TGTGCCAGTAGTATATATCCACTAGCGGGGGTTTACGAGCAGTACTTC.

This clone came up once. CDR3 region: CSVARAAYGYTF. CDR3 bases: TGCAGCGTTGCAAGGGCAGCCTATGGCTACACCTTC. This chain joins TRBV29-1 and TRBJ1-2; D is uncertain. The CDR3 is 12 residues long. Germline-derived CDR1 and CDR2 are SQVTM and ANQGSEA. Trimming stripped 4 bases from V and 4 bases from J, with 10 bases between.

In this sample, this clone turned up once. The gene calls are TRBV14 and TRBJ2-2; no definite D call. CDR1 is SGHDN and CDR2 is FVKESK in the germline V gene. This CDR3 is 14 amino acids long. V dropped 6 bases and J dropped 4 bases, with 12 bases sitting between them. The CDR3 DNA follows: TGTGCCAGCAGTTATAACCAACCCACCGGGGAGCTGTTTTTT. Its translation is CASSYNQPTGELFF.

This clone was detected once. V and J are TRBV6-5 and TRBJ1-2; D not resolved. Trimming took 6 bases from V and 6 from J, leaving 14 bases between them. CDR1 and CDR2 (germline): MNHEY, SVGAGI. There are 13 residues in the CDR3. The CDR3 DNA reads TGTGCCAGCAGGGGTCGGGGAGAACATGGCTACACCTTC. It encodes CASRGRGEHGYTF.

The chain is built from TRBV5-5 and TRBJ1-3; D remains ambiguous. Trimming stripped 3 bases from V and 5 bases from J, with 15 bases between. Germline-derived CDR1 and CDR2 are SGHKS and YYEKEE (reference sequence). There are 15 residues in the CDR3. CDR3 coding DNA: TGTGCCAGCAGCTGGACCGGAACGGAGAGAAACACCATATATTTT. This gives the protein CASSWTGTERNTIYF.

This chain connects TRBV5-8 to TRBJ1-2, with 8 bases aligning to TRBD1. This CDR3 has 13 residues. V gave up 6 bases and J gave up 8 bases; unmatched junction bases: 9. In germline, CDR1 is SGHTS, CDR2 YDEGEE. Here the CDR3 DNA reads TGTGCCAGCAACGCGGACAGGGATGGAGGCTACACCTTC. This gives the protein CASNADRDGGYTF.